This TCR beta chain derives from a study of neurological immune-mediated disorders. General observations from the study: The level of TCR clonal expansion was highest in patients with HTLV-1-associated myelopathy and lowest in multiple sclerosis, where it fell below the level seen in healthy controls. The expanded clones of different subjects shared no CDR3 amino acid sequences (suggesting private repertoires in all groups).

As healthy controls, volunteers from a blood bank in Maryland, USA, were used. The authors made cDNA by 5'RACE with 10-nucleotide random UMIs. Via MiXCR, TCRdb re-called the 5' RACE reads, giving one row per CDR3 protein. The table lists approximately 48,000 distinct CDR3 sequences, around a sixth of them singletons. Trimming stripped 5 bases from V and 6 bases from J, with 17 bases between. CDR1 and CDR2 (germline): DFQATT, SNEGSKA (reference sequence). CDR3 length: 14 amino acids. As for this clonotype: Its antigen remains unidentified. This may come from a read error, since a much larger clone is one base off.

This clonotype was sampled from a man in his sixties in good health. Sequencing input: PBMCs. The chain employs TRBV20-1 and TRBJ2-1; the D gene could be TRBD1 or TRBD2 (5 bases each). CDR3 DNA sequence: TGCAGTGCTCTTTCTAGCTTGGGGCCCAATGAGCAGTTCTTC. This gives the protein CSALSSLGPNEQFF.